Included here is one T cell receptor (beta chain) sequence, with context. As yet, its antigen is unknown. From blood CD8+ and CD4+ T cells, TCR beta sequences were generated. The sample is drawn from a study of CD8 T cells in Susac syndrome. On the study more broadly: Among the Susac syndrome patients who underwent sequencing, about six had clinically active disease, while fewer than 10 of them were in remission. Patients with Susac syndrome were therapy-naive, treated with corticosteroids, or treated with intravenous immunoglobulin alone when blood was collected.

With random hexamers, reverse transcription was performed on about 0.5 to 1 ug of RNA. MiXCR, run by TCRdb on the immunoSEQ multiplex PCR reads, gives a single entry per CDR3 protein. Among 150,000 to 200,000 distinct CDR3 sequences, 91% were seen once, and the ten largest hold over 0.075%. The length of the CDR3 is 15 residues. Germline trimming cut 4 bases from V and 2 bases from J; bases unmatched to any gene: 7. Germline CDR1 and CDR2: SGHDT and YYEEEE. Broader study findings: The CD4+ T cell repertoires that were profiled in Susac syndrome showed no clonal expansion.

Sequenced material: CD4+ T cells from PBMCs. The rearrangement links TRBV5-6 to TRBJ2-5, with 8 bases matching TRBD2. This TCR derives from a human donor with Susac syndrome. The CDR3 DNA reads TGTGCCAGCAGCAACCCAACTAGCGGACAAGAGACCCAGTACTTC. Encoded protein: CASSNPTSGQETQYF.